The clone carrying this TCR beta chain was detected a few times. Its antigen is currently unknown. The CDR3 contains 18 residues. Trimming cost V 2 bases and J 4 bases, with 21 bases left between them. TCRdb re-called the 5' RACE reads with MiXCR, one entry per CDR3 protein. The profile shows roughly 310,000 distinct CDR3 sequences, around 4% of them singletons. This specimen belongs to a study of T cells after yellow fever vaccination. Overall study results and limits: From the bulk population, abundant clonotypes could contaminate and appear within FACS-sorted repertoires.

Sequencing used PBMCs, obtained on the day of the yellow fever booster vaccination. The chain couples TRBV12-3 or TRBV12-4 to TRBJ1-5; TRBD1 might be the D (6 bases). The source of this sequence is a man younger than 30 who received the YFV17D yellow fever vaccine. The CDR3 reads CASSLRVSLDRQNQPQHF. In nucleotides, the CDR3 is TGTGCCAGCAGTTTACGGGTGAGCCTGGACAGACAAAATCAGCCCCAGCATTTT.